Listed here are 12 T cell receptor beta chains from one sample, sequenced in a study of human T cells and chemical hapten exposure. TCRdb passed the RACE reads through MiXCR, listing each CDR3 protein once. Here the sample spans 250,000 or so distinct CDR3 sequences, approximately 7.5% being singletons. Indicated time point: pre-sensitization, week 0. Treatment reported: therapeutic diphenylcyclopropenone sensitization with weekly scalp DPC. Here the sequenced sample was whole blood, taken in connection with sensitization to the hapten diphenylcyclopropenone (DPC). These receptors were obtained from a man younger than 30 with alopecia areata. Some clones in this sample may be carry-over from other donors' samples.

This clonotype was counted ten times or more. The rearrangement links TRBV12-5 to TRBJ2-1, with D possibly matching TRBD1 (6 bases). Trimming took off 0 bases at V and 2 bases at J, with 8 bases between the two ends. This CDR3 region has 15 residues. Germline assignment: CDR1 LGHNT and CDR2 FRNRAP. This CDR3 reads CASGLVQGTYNEQFF. The CDR3 nucleotides read TGTGCTAGTGGTTTGGTACAGGGAACCTACAATGAGCAGTTCTTC. Full variable domain (rest looked up from reference TRBV12-5 and TRBJ2-1): DARVTQTPRHKVTEMGQEVTMRCQPILGHNTVFWYRQTMMQGLELLAYFRNRAPLDDSGMPKDRFSAEMPDATLATLKIQPSEPRDSAVYFCASGLVQGTYNEQFFGPGTRLTVL.

Only a few counts were recorded for this clonotype. The rearrangement joins TRBV7-3 to TRBJ1-6; D is possibly TRBD1 (5 bases). The CDR3 loop spans 17 amino acids. V lost 0 bases to trimming and J lost 6 bases, with 15 bases between them. The germline V gene encodes CDR1 SGHTA and CDR2 FQGTGA. Written as DNA, the CDR3 is TGTGCCAGCAGCTTAACTTCTCCTCCAGGGATTAATTCACCCCTCCACTTT. The encoded protein is CASSLTSPPGINSPLHF.

This clonotype occurred a few times. V usage is TRBV9 and J usage is TRBJ2-3, with 8 bases aligning to TRBD1. With 3 bases clipped from V and 2 bases from J, the junction kept 8 bases outside the gene matches. The V gene's germline CDR1 is SGDLS and CDR2 YYNGEE. The CDR3 extends over 16 amino acids. Here the CDR3 DNA reads TGTGCCAGCAGCGGGGGCCGGCAGGGGGCCACAGATACGCAGTATTTT. Protein sequence: CASSGGRQGATDTQYF.

The V call is TRBV20-1, the J call TRBJ2-7, with 11 bases identical to TRBD1. Trimming at V came to 2 bases and at J to 3 bases, leaving 3 bases not matched to a gene. Germline CDR1 is DFQATT and CDR2 is SNEGSKA (reference sequence). The CDR3 covers 14 residues. CDR3 sequence: CSARRDRGFYEQYF. DNA for the CDR3: TGCAGTGCTAGACGGGACAGGGGGTTCTACGAGCAGTACTTC.

This clonotype showed up just a few times. The genes are TRBV18 and TRBJ1-1; a weak D match, TRBD1 (5 bases). The CDR3 has 17 amino acids. Germline CDR1 is KGHSH and CDR2 is LQKENI. Trimming took 3 bases from V and 0 from J, leaving 17 bases between them. CDR3 region: CASSPRSGTAMNTEAFF. CDR3 nucleotides: TGTGCCAGCTCACCTAGGTCCGGGACTGCCATGAACACTGAAGCTTTCTTT.

This clonotype showed up many times. The V call is TRBV28, the J call TRBJ2-7; 7 bases fit TRBD1. CDR3 length: 14 residues. Trimming at V came to 1 base and at J to 1 base, leaving 1 base not matched to a gene. Germline CDR1 MDHEN, CDR2 SYDVKM. The CDR3 sequence: CASSLLTGSYEQYF. The CDR3 nucleotides are TGTGCCAGCAGTTTATTGACAGGGTCCTACGAGCAGTACTTC.

This clonotype was found many times. The chain combines TRBV14 with TRBJ1-1; TRBD1 might be the D (5 bases). Trimming cost V 10 bases and J 6 bases, with 21 bases left between them. The CDR3 totals 14 residues. Per the germline V gene, CDR1 is SGHDN and CDR2 is FVKESK. As DNA, the CDR3 is TGTGCCACCACCAGGGACGGACTACCCTCTGAAGCTTTCTTT. It codes for CATTRDGLPSEAFF.

This clonotype was seen many times. The J gene is TRBJ2-6, the V gene TRBV29-1; 8 bases match TRBD1. The germline V gene encodes CDR1 SQVTM and CDR2 ANQGSEA. V trimming: 6 bases; J trimming: 2 bases; junction bases outside the gene matches: 9. The CDR3 has 16 residues. CDR3 region: CSVARPGGAGANVLTF. CDR3 DNA: TGCAGCGTCGCCCGCCCAGGGGGCGCTGGGGCCAACGTCCTGACTTTC.

This clonotype was observed a handful of times. The chain couples TRBV12-3 or TRBV12-4 to TRBJ1-5; D is ambiguous. The CDR3 contains 13 residues. V lost 5 bases and J 3 bases, leaving 8 bases between the germline ends. The CDR3 bases are TGTGCCAGCAGTCCCGGGTTCAATCAGCCCCAGCATTTT. It is translated as CASSPGFNQPQHF.

The J gene is TRBJ2-7, the V gene TRBV5-1; D may be TRBD1 or TRBD2 (5 bases each). V was trimmed by 3 bases and J by 6 bases, leaving 22 bases between them. CDR1 is SGHRS and CDR2 is YFSETQ in the germline V gene. This CDR3 has 16 residues. In DNA, the CDR3 is TGCGCCAGCAGCTCCTTCTTTGTCTTGGGGGAGAGCGAGCAGTACTTC. It specifies CASSSFFVLGESEQYF.

This clonotype has at least ten counts. The chain is built from TRBV5-1 and TRBJ1-1; 7 nucleotides match TRBD1. The CDR3 has 15 amino acids. V gave up 0 bases and J gave up 5 bases; unmatched junction bases: 7. CDR1 and CDR2 (germline): SGHRS, YFSETQ. CDR3: CASSLVTGKITEAFF. CDR3 nucleotides: TGCGCCAGCAGCTTGGTGACAGGGAAAATAACTGAAGCTTTCTTT.

The chain carries TRBV4-3 and TRBJ2-1, with 7 bases fitting TRBD1. This CDR3 has 15 residues. The ends lost 1 base at V and 5 bases at J; junction bases unmatched: 5. CDR1 LGHNA and CDR2 YSLEER come from the germline V gene. The DNA of the CDR3 is TGCGCCAGCAGCCAAGTCGACAGGGTCGACAATGAGCAGTTCTTC. It translates to CASSQVDRVDNEQFF.